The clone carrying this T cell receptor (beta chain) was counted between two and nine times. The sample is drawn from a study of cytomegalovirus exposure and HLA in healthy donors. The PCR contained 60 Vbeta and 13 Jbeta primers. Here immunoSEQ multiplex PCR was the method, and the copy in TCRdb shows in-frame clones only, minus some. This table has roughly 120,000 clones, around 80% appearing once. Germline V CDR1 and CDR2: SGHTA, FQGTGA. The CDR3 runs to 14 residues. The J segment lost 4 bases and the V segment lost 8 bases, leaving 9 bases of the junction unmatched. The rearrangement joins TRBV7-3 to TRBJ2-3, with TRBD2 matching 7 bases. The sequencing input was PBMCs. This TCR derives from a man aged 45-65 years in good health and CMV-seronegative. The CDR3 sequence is CASGSGLTADTQYF. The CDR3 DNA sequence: TGTGCCAGCGGTAGCGGGCTAACGGCAGATACGCAGTATTTT.